This T cell receptor beta chain emerged from a study of blood T cell repertoires in COVID-19. Study as a whole: Whether acute or convalescent, the COVID-19 samples came from the United States, Italy and Spain. Sources were T cells, B-cell-depleted T cells, or PBMCs; the material itself was cDNA or gDNA.

V was cut by 9 bases and J by 1 base, with 13 bases left in between. Germline values: CDR1 MDHEN, CDR2 SYDVKM. CDR3 length: 13 amino acids. As handled by the study authors: Counts of nucleated cells, estimated from reference gene primer amplification, were obtained. Sequenced by immunoSEQ multiplex PCR; TCRdb stores in-frame clones only, minus some. Clonal size and the V and J genes are those of that table, whereas D and trimming came from the DNA. The sample shows around 57,000 clones, more than 80% of them seen only once. Sequencing was done on a sample of peripheral blood. V and J are TRBV28 and TRBJ2-7, with D maybe TRBD2 (5 bases). This TCR came from a human donor with active COVID-19. The donor label of this sample is uncertain. The CDR3 reads CASERETSYEQYF. The CDR3 nucleotides read TGTGCCAGTGAGAGGGAGACTTCCTACGAGCAGTACTTC.